Each of the 2 T cell receptor beta chains below was sequenced from the same sample in a study of response to subunit inactivated influenza vaccine. TCRdb called the RT-PCR reads again in MiXCR, with one record for every CDR3 protein. The table lists some 850,000 distinct CDR3 sequences, around 20% of them singletons, with roughly a tenth in the top ten. Sequenced here: PBMCs from blood, sampled 5 days after vaccination. The receptors were sampled from a man aged 45-60 years who received an inactivated influenza vaccine.

This clonotype turned up a few times. The gene calls are TRBV7-2 and TRBJ2-3; the D call may be TRBD1 or TRBD2 (5 bases each). V dropped 7 bases and J dropped 2 bases, with 10 bases sitting between them. The CDR3 extends over 13 amino acids. Germline CDR1 reads SGHTA; CDR2 reads FQGNSA. The CDR3 sequence: CASNFGTTDTQYF. The CDR3 bases are TGTGCCAGCAACTTTGGGACCACAGATACGCAGTATTTT.

This sequence joins TRBV5-1 and TRBJ2-3, with D unresolved. V was trimmed by 4 bases and J by 4 bases, leaving 16 bases between them. The CDR3 has 15 amino acids. Per germline, CDR1 SGHRS and CDR2 YFSETQ. CDR3 region: CASSQLRTVADTQYF. The CDR3, as DNA: TGCGCCAGCAGCCAGCTAAGGACGGTCGCAGATACGCAGTATTTT.